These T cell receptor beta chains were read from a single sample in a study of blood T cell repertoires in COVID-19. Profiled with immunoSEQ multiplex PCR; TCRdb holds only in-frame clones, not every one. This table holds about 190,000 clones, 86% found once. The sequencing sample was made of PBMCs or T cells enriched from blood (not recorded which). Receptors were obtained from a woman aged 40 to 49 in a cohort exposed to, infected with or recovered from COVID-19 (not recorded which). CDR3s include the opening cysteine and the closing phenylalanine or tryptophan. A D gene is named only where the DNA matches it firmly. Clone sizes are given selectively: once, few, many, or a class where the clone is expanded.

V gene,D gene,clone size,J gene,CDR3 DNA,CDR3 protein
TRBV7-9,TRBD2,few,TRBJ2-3,TGTGCCAGCAGCTCCGGGACTAGCGCATACACAGATACGCAGTATTTT,CASSSGTSAYTDTQYF
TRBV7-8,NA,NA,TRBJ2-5,TGTGCCAGCAGCTTAACTTTGGGGGCTGAAGAGACCCAGTACTTC,CASSLTLGAEETQYF
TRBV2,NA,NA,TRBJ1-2,TGTGCCAGCAGTGAGTTCCGGGGGGCGGCTAACTATGGCTACACCTTC,CASSEFRGAANYGYTF
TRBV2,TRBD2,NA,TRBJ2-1,TGTGCCAGCAGTGTGACTAGCGGGAGGGGCTCCTACAATGAGCAGTTCTTC,CASSVTSGRGSYNEQFF
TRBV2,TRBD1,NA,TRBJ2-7,TGTGCCAGCAGGGTCGGGACAGGGAATCCCTACGAGCAGTACTTC,CASRVGTGNPYEQYF
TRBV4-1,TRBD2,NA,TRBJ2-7,TGCGCCAGCAGCCAAGAGGAGCCTAGCGGATTCTACGAGCAGTACTTC,CASSQEEPSGFYEQYF
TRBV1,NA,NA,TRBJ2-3,TGCACCAGTTTGACTAGCGTGGCAGATACGCAGTATTTT,CTSLTSVADTQYF
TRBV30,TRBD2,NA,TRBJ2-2,TGTGCCTGGAGTTTTGCGGGAGGGTACACCGGGGAGCTGTTTTTT,CAWSFAGGYTGELFF
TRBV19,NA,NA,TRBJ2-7,TGTGCCAGTAGTACCTTACAGGGAAGCGAGCAGTACTTC,CASSTLQGSEQYF
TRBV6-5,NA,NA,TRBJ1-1,TGTGCCAGCAGCCTAACGGGGAGCACTGAAGCTTTCTTT,CASSLTGSTEAFF
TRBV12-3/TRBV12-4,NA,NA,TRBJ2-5,TGTGCCAGCAGTCCCAGGGGCGCAGAGACCCAGTACTTC,CASSPRGAETQYF
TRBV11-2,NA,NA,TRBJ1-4,TGTGCCAGCAGCGTGGACATTAATGAAAAACTGTTTTTT,CASSVDINEKLFF
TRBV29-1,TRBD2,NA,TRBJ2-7,TGCAGCGTTGTTCCCGGACTAGCGGCCTCCTACGAGCAGTACTTC,CSVVPGLAASYEQYF
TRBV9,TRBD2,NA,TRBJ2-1,TGTGCCAGCAGCGTAAGGAGCGGGGGGAGCTCCTACAATGAGCAGTTCTTC,CASSVRSGGSSYNEQFF
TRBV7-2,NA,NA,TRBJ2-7,TGTGCCAGCAGCTTCGGGATTTCCTACGAGCAGTACTTC,CASSFGISYEQYF
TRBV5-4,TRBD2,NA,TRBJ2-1,TGTGCCAGCACCCGTGCGGGGGGGCACAATGAGCAGTTCTTC,CASTRAGGHNEQFF
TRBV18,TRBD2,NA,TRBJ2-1,TGTGCCAGCTCACCGCGGGGGGGGCACTACAATGAGCAGTTCTTC,CASSPRGGHYNEQFF
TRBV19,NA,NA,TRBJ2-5,TGTGCCAGTAGTCTGGGGGGTACGGGAGAGACCCAGTACTTC,CASSLGGTGETQYF
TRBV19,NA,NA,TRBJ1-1,TGTGCCAGTATTCCCCCTGCGGGGGCGGCTGAAGCTTTCTTT,CASIPPAGAAEAFF
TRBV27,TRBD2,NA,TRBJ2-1,TGTGCCAGCGCCCTTGGGACTAGGGGAAATGAGCAGTTCTTC,CASALGTRGNEQFF
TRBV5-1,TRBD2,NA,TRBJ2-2,TGCGCCAGCAGCTTGGGGACTAGCGGGAGAGGTTACACCGGGGAGCTGTTTTTT,CASSLGTSGRGYTGELFF
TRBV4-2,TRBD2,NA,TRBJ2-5,TGTGCCAGCAGCTCGCGACTAGCGGGGGGCCAAGAGACCCAGTACTTC,CASSSRLAGGQETQYF
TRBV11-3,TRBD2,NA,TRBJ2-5,TGTGCCAGCAGCTTAGGGGTAGCGGGAGATTTCCAAGAGACCCAGTACTTC,CASSLGVAGDFQETQYF
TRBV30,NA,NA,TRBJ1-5,TGTGCCTGGAGTGCAGGGAATCAGCCCCAGCATTTT,CAWSAGNQPQHF
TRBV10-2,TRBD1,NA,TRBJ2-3,TGCGCCAGCAGTGATGACAGGGTACGAGATACGCAGTATTTT,CASSDDRVRDTQYF
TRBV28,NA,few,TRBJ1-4,TGTGCCAGCAGGCAGTTGGGGACTTATGAAAAACTGTTTTTT,CASRQLGTYEKLFF
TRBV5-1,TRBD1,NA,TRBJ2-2,TGCGCCAGCAGCCAGGCACAGGGGACGAACACCGGGGAGCTGTTTTTT,CASSQAQGTNTGELFF
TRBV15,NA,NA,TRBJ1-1,TGTGCCACCAGCGCCGGTGATAAAGCTTTCTTT,CATSAGDKAFF
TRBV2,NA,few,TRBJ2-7,TGTGCCAGCAGAAGGGGTCTAGGGTACGAGCAGTACTTC,CASRRGLGYEQYF